This T cell receptor beta chain was sequenced for a study of cytomegalovirus exposure and HLA in healthy donors. Per the germline V gene, CDR1 is SGHTA and CDR2 is FQGNSA. Deletions cut 6 bases from V and 7 bases from J, with 15 bases between. The CDR3 consists of 14 residues. Use of 60 Vbeta and 13 Jbeta primers characterized the PCR. Assay: immunoSEQ multiplex PCR; the TCRdb copy retains only in-frame clones and omits some. The sample has approximately 140,000 clones; roughly 80% are singletons. The chain uses TRBV7-2 and TRBJ1-4, with D possibly matching TRBD1 (5 bases). The receptor was derived from a woman between 45 and 60 years old in good health and CMV-seronegative. Sequenced sample: PBMCs. CDR3 loop: CASRGTRDSEKLFF. In nucleotides, the CDR3 is TGTGCCAGCAGGGGTACCAGGGATAGTGAAAAACTGTTTTTT.